Presented here are 29 T cell receptor beta chains from one specimen sequenced in a study of T-cell reconstitution after alpha-beta-depleted transplantation in children. It was with unique molecular identifiers that the TCRbeta library was prepared. TCRdb reprocessed the PCR reads via MiXCR and lists one record per CDR3 protein. In the table there are around 800,000 distinct CDR3 sequences, about 15% of which are singletons. This sample comprised PBMCs, mostly from graft donor cells, obtained 360 days after TCRalphabeta/CD19-depleted stem cell transplant. These receptor sequences come from a male patient younger than 18 who had a stem cell transplant for acute lymphoblastic leukemia, so the T cells may come from the graft donor.

The chain couples TRBV6-1 to TRBJ1-2; D call uncertain. The CDR3 covers 13 residues. The V end lost 2 bases, the J end lost 2 bases, and 6 bases lay between the germline ends. Germline V lookup: CDR1 MNHNS, CDR2 SASEGT. The CDR3 sequence: CASSEHRNYGYTF. CDR3 nucleotide sequence: TGTGCCAGCAGTGAACACAGAAACTATGGCTACACCTTC.

This clonotype was seen only a few times. This chain's CDR3 is CASSWTAGGHSYEQYF. The CDR3 DNA follows: TGTGCCAGCAGCTGGACCGCGGGAGGTCATTCCTACGAGCAGTACTTC. The chain joins TRBV5-4 to TRBJ2-7, with 8 bases aligning to TRBD2. The CDR3 contains 16 residues. V trimming: 3 bases; J trimming: 1 base; junction bases outside the gene matches: 9. Germline CDR1 and CDR2: SGHNT and YYREEE (reference sequence).

Many counts were recorded for this clonotype. This chain connects TRBV7-9 to TRBJ2-2; possibly TRBD1 or TRBD2 for D (5 bases each). The CDR3 has 16 amino acids. V gave up 0 bases and J gave up 7 bases, with 15 bases separating them. Germline V gene sequence: CDR1 SEHNR, CDR2 FQNEAQ (reference sequence). CDR3 DNA: TGTGCCAGCAGCTTAGCCGGGACGTCGACGGGCGGGGAGCTGTTTTTT. As protein: CASSLAGTSTGGELFF.

This clonotype was detected ten times or more. The rearrangement uses TRBV2 and TRBJ2-7, with TRBD1 identical over 10 bases. Germline-derived CDR1 and CDR2 are SNHLY and FYNNEI. This CDR3 contains 13 residues. The trim removed 4 bases at V and 4 bases at J, leaving 1 base unmatched. CDR3 loop: CASSGDRGYEQYF. The CDR3 nucleotides are TGTGCCAGCAGTGGGGACAGGGGATACGAGCAGTACTTC.

This clonotype was detected many times. The chain employs TRBV5-1 and TRBJ2-6; D gene uncertain. The CDR3 runs 17 residues. The germline gives CDR1 SGHRS, CDR2 YFSETQ. Trimming stripped 1 base from V and 0 bases from J, with 11 bases between. The DNA of the CDR3 is TGCGCCAGCAGCTTGCCCCTCGACGGCTCTGGGGCCAACGTCCTGACTTTC. It yields the protein CASSLPLDGSGANVLTF.

This clonotype has only a few counts. This rearrangement joins TRBV5-1 to TRBJ1-1; D gene unclear. Trimming stripped 5 bases from V and 5 bases from J, with 13 bases between. The germline V gene has CDR1 SGHRS and CDR2 YFSETQ. This CDR3 has 13 residues. CDR3 nucleotides: TGCGCCAGCAGGGAGGCTGTCTGGACTGAAGCTTTCTTT. Its translation: CASREAVWTEAFF.

The rearrangement joins TRBV12-3 or TRBV12-4 to TRBJ1-2; 8 bases map to TRBD1. V trimming: 6 bases; J trimming: 6 bases; junction bases outside the gene matches: 12. CDR3 length: 15 residues. The CDR3 loop is CASSPALDRGDGYTF. The DNA of the CDR3 is TGTGCCAGCAGCCCAGCCCTTGACAGGGGTGATGGCTACACCTTC.

This clonotype showed up just a few times. The CDR3 sequence: CASSLNGWLAGDLSYNEQFF. Written as DNA, the CDR3 is TGCGCCAGCAGCTTGAATGGTTGGCTAGCGGGAGACCTTTCCTACAATGAGCAGTTCTTC. The V call is TRBV5-1, the J call TRBJ2-1, with 10 nucleotides matching TRBD2. CDR3 length: 20 amino acids. The V segment lost 1 base and the J segment 1 base; nucleotides outside the gene matches: 14. CDR1 is SGHRS and CDR2 is YFSETQ in the germline V gene.

This chain uses TRBV16 with TRBJ2-7; 7 bases line up with TRBD2. CDR1 KGHSY and CDR2 FQNENV come from the germline V gene. The CDR3 sequence is 13 residues long. The junction had 1 base not matched to a gene; V was cut back by 2 bases and J by 3 bases. CDR3 loop: CASSQPGGYEQYF. CDR3 coding DNA: TGTGCCAGCAGCCAACCGGGGGGCTACGAGCAGTACTTC.

The chain links TRBV6-5 to TRBJ2-7; 7 nucleotides agree with TRBD2. The CDR3 length is 17 residues. Trimming took 3 bases from V and 2 from J; bases not matched to a gene: 13. Germline V lookup: CDR1 MNHEY, CDR2 SVGAGI. The CDR3 loop is CASSYGGGSQIPYEQYF. The CDR3, as DNA: TGTGCCAGCAGTTATGGGGGAGGGTCCCAAATCCCCTACGAGCAGTACTTC.

The table lists this clonotype with many counts. This chain connects TRBV29-1 to TRBJ1-1; D unclear. Germline lookup yields CDR1 SQVTM and CDR2 ANQGSEA. V was shortened by 1 base and J by 2 bases, with 2 bases between the two germline ends. The CDR3 contains 11 residues. The CDR3 coding sequence is TGCAGCGTTGAAGTTAACACTGAAGCTTTCTTT. This gives the protein CSVEVNTEAFF. The full variable domain, completed using reference TRBV29-1 and TRBJ1-1, is SAVISQKPSRDICQRGTSLTIQCQVDSQVTMMFWYRQQPGQSLTLIATANQGSEATYESGFVIDKFPISRPNLTFSTLTVSNMSPEDSSIYLCSVEVNTEAFFGQGTRLTVV.

This chain connects TRBV9 to TRBJ2-3; D may be TRBD1 (5 bases). Germline V gene data show CDR1 as SGDLS and CDR2 as YYNGEE. V lost 0 bases and J lost 4, with 12 bases in between. This CDR3 contains 15 residues. CDR3 region: CASSVGWGSADTQYF. DNA for the CDR3: TGTGCCAGCAGCGTAGGCTGGGGCAGTGCAGATACGCAGTATTTT. The complete variable domain, with remaining parts taken from reference TRBV9 and TRBJ2-3, reads DSGVTQTPKHLITATGQRVTLRCSPRSGDLSVYWYQQSLDQGLQFLIQYYNGEERAKGNILERFSAQQFPDLHSELNLSSLELGDSALYFCASSVGWGSADTQYFGPGTRLTVL.

Comments on this clonotype: A junction end diverges from the germline sequence, so it may reflect a read error. V and J are TRBV5-1 and TRBJ2-1, with D possibly TRBD1 on 6 matching bases. This CDR3 region has 16 residues. Germline lookup yields CDR1 SGHRS and CDR2 YFSETQ. The CDR3 region is CASSLVTGISYNQQFF. The CDR3 nucleotides read TGCGCCAGCAGCTTGGTAACAGGGATATCCTACAATCAGCAGTTCTTC.

This clonotype has only a few counts. The chain combines TRBV29-1 with TRBJ2-1; TRBD2 matches 12 bases. The V gene end was trimmed by 5 bases and the J gene end by 1 base; junction bases not matched to a gene: 3. The CDR3 is 15 residues long. Germline assignment: CDR1 SQVTM and CDR2 ANQGSEA. CDR3 in amino acids: CSVRTSGASYNEQFF. The CDR3 nucleotides read TGCAGCGTTCGGACTAGCGGGGCATCCTACAATGAGCAGTTCTTC.

This clonotype turned up a few times. The chain joins TRBV20-1 to TRBJ2-5; 7 nucleotides line up with TRBD1. V gave up 0 bases and J gave up 5 bases; unmatched junction bases: 15. This CDR3 is built from 17 residues. Per germline, CDR1 DFQATT and CDR2 SNEGSKA (reference sequence). CDR3 DNA: TGCAGTGCTAGAGATCTTGACCGGACAGGTGGGAAGGAGACCCAGTACTTC. This encodes CSARDLDRTGGKETQYF.

V and J are TRBV7-2 and TRBJ2-7; 11 bases fit TRBD2. The CDR3 covers 16 residues. Germline CDR1 reads SGHTA; CDR2 reads FQGNSA. V lost 4 bases and J lost 4; bases outside the gene matches: 9. The CDR3 bases are TGTGCCAGCAGCTCCTCCGGGACTAGCGGCAAATACGAGCAGTACTTC. It codes for CASSSSGTSGKYEQYF.

J is TRBJ2-5 and V is TRBV21-1. TRBV21-1 is a pseudogene segment. The CDR3 has 16 residues. As DNA, the CDR3 is TGTGCCAGCAGCAAAGACACCCCAGGTATCCAAGAGACCCAGTACTTC. Translated: CASSKDTPGIQETQYF.

The V gene is TRBV11-2, the J gene TRBJ2-3; D gene unclear. CDR1 and CDR2 (germline): SGHAT, FQNNGV. Trimming took 5 bases from V and 6 from J, leaving 12 bases between them. The CDR3 length is 13 residues. The CDR3 coding sequence is TGTGCCAGCAGCCCCTACGGTGGGGATACGCAGTATTTT. It encodes CASSPYGGDTQYF.

CDR3 amino acids: CASSLFATDTQYF. The DNA for the CDR3 is TGCGCCAGCAGCTTGTTTGCCACAGATACGCAGTATTTT. This chain uses TRBV5-1 with TRBJ2-3; no definite D call. The V end was cut by 1 base, the J end by 2 bases, with 5 bases between. Germline CDR1 and CDR2: SGHRS and YFSETQ. The CDR3 runs to 13 residues.

The sample holds many counts of this clonotype. An end of the junction differs from the germline gene, which may be a read error. For the CDR3, the DNA is TGTGCCAGCACCTCCTCCCGGGGGCGGGCCTTT. Amino acids: CASTSSRGRAF. This chain connects TRBV12-3 or TRBV12-4 to TRBJ1-1; tentative D call: TRBD1 (6 bases). There are 11 residues in the CDR3.

There are many counts of this clonotype. The CDR3 DNA is TGTGCCAGCGCAGGGCCGGCCACGGATACGCAGTATTTT. Residues: CASAGPATDTQYF. The chain carries TRBV18 and TRBJ2-3; the D gene is possibly TRBD1 (5 bases). V was cut by 8 bases and J by 6 bases, with 15 bases left in between. Germline assignment: CDR1 KGHSH and CDR2 LQKENI. The CDR3 length is 13 residues.

In this sample, this clonotype turned up a few times. The chain carries TRBV13 and TRBJ2-7, with D unresolved. In germline, CDR1 is PRHDT, CDR2 FYEKMQ (reference sequence). The CDR3 extends over 14 amino acids. V shed 5 bases and J shed 3 bases, with 14 bases lying between them. CDR3: CASSQSGRDYEQYF. The CDR3 region has the DNA TGTGCCAGCAGCCAAAGTGGCAGAGACTACGAGCAGTACTTC.

This clonotype was observed a handful of times. The chain employs TRBV10-3 and TRBJ2-1, with D maybe TRBD2 (5 bases). The CDR3 is made up of 14 amino acids. V lost 9 bases and J lost 0, with 12 bases in between. The germline gives CDR1 ENHRY, CDR2 SYGVKD. CDR3 sequence reads: CAIEAGNSYNEQFF. CDR3 nucleotides: TGTGCCATTGAGGCGGGTAACTCCTACAATGAGCAGTTCTTC.

The chain carries TRBV7-2 and TRBJ2-5, with TRBD1 identical over 9 bases. CDR1 and CDR2 from the germline V gene are SGHTA and FQGNSA. The CDR3 is 17 residues long. V dropped 0 bases and J dropped 5; count of bases not matched to a gene: 10. The CDR3 DNA is TGTGCCAGCAGCTTAGCGGAGACAGGGGGAAATTGGGAGACCCAGTACTTC. This codes for CASSLAETGGNWETQYF.

This clonotype was recorded a few times. The chain has TRBV18 and TRBJ2-1; a possible D gene is TRBD1 (6 bases). Germline CDR1 and CDR2: KGHSH and LQKENI. The CDR3 loop spans 16 amino acids. Deletions cut 0 bases from V and 7 bases from J, with 16 bases between. CDR3 in amino acids: CASSPPLRTARNEQFF. CDR3 coding DNA: TGTGCCAGCTCACCACCTCTCAGGACAGCGAGGAATGAGCAGTTCTTC.

This clonotype has a handful of counts. The chain combines TRBV6-5 with TRBJ2-2; 15 bases align to TRBD2. Losses at the gene ends were 0 bases for V and 4 bases for J; bases not matched to a gene: 6. In germline, CDR1 is MNHEY, CDR2 SVGAGI. The CDR3 has 19 residues. CDR3 DNA: TGTGCCAGCAGTTACTCCGGACTAGCGGGAGGGCCGGGCACCGGGGAGCTGTTTTTT. Translating it yields CASSYSGLAGGPGTGELFF.

CDR3 residues: CASSQERTGLASTDTQYF. Here the CDR3 DNA reads TGCGCCAGCAGCCAAGAGCGGACGGGCCTAGCGAGCACAGATACGCAGTATTTT. V and J are TRBV4-1 and TRBJ2-3, with D possibly matching TRBD2 (6 bases). This CDR3 is 18 amino acids long. Germline V gene data show CDR1 as MGHRA and CDR2 as YSYEKL. Trimming shortened V by 0 bases and J by 0 bases, and 16 bases separated the two germline ends.

The rearrangement uses TRBV4-1 and TRBJ2-3; the D gene is possibly TRBD2 (5 bases). This CDR3 comprises 12 residues. Germline values: CDR1 MGHRA, CDR2 YSYEKL. The CDR3 region is CPEPEGTDTQYF. CDR3 bases: TGCCCGGAGCCGGAGGGCACAGATACGCAGTATTTT.

The gene calls are TRBV11-1 and TRBJ2-3, with TRBD2 identical over 9 bases. Germline CDR1 SGHAT, CDR2 FQDESV (reference sequence). V lost 0 bases, J lost 0 bases, and 7 bases stayed unmatched. The CDR3 sequence is 18 residues long. As DNA, the CDR3 is TGTGCCAGCAGCTTAGCGCTTACGCGGGAGGGGAGCACAGATACGCAGTATTTT. As protein: CASSLALTREGSTDTQYF.